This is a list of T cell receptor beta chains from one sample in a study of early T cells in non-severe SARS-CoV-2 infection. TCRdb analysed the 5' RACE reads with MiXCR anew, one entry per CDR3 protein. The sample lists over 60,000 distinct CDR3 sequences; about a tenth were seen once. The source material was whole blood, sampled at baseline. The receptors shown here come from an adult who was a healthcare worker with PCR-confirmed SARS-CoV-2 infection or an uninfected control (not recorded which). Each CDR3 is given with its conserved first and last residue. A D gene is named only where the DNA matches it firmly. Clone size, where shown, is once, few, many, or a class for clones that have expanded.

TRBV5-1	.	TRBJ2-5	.	TGCGCCAGCAGCTTGTCCCCGGGCTACCAAGAGACCCAGTACTTC	CASSLSPGYQETQYF
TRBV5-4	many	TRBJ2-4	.	TGTGCCAGCAGCTTTGCCCAGACAAGGGGGGGTGATATAGCCAAAAACATTCAGTACTTC	CASSFAQTRGGDIAKNIQYF
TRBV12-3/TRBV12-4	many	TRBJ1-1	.	TGTGCCAGCAGTTTATCGTCCACCCGACGTGAAGCTTTCTTT	CASSLSSTRREAFF
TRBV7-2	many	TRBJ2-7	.	TGTGCCAGCAGCTTAGCAGTCGGGTCTTACGAGCAGTACTTC	CASSLAVGSYEQYF
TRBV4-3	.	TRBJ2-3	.	TGCGCCAGCAGCCAGACCCCCGTAAATACGCAGTATTTT	CASSQTPVNTQYF
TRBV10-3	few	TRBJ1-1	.	TGTGCCATCAGTTCGATGAACACTGAAGCTTTCTTT	CAISSMNTEAFF
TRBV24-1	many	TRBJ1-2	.	TGTGCCACCAGTGATTCTACACCCTATGGCTACACCTTC	CATSDSTPYGYTF
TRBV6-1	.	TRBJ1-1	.	TGTGCCAGCAGTGAAAAAGCTTTCTTT	CASSEKAFF
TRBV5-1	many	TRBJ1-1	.	TGCGCCAGCAGCTTGGATGCAAACACTGAAGCTTTCTTT	CASSLDANTEAFF
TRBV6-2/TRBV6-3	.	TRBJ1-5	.	TGTGCCAGCAGTTATGGGGGTTTTCAGCCCCAGCAATTT	CASSYGGFQPQQF
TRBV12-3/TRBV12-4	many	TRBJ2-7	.	TGTGCCAGCAGTTATCCCCTGGGCGAGCAGTACTTC	CASSYPLGEQYF
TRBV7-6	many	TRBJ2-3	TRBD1	TGTGCCAGCAGCCCAGGGGGCGCGGGGCCAGATACGCAGTATTTT	CASSPGGAGPDTQYF
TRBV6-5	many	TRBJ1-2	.	TGTGCCAGCAGATCCGGACGGTTCGGTGGCTACACCTTC	CASRSGRFGGYTF
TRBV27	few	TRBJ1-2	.	TGTGCCAGCAGTTCGGGGACATCCAACTATGGCTACACCTTC	CASSSGTSNYGYTF
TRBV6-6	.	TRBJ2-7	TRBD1	TGTGCCAGCAGTTTACACAGGGGCGAGCAGTACTTC	CASSLHRGEQYF
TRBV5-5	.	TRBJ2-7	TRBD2	TGTGCCAGCAGCGGAGAAGGCGGGGGACTGGACGAGCAGTACTTC	CASSGEGGGLDEQYF